Sequencing of this T cell receptor (beta chain) was carried out in a study of blood T cell repertoires in COVID-19. As for the study in general: Collection of acute and convalescent COVID-19 samples took place in the United States, Italy and Spain. Nucleic acid was either cDNA or gDNA, and it came from T cells, B-cell-depleted T cells, or PBMCs.

The CDR3 covers 15 residues. The germline V gene has CDR1 KGHSH and CDR2 LQKENI. V was pared by 4 bases and J by 4 bases, with 5 bases of the junction left unmatched. In the original analysis: Reference gene primer amplification gave estimated nucleated cell counts. Assay used: immunoSEQ multiplex PCR; TCRdb lists only in-frame clones, some missing. V, J and clone size derive from that table, while D and trimming were established from the DNA sequence. This table holds about 45,000 clones, roughly nine tenths found once. The source of this sequence is a human donor in a cohort sampled during active COVID-19. The sample consisted of peripheral blood. The chain recombines TRBV18 with TRBJ2-2, with TRBD1 matching over 8 bases. This chain's CDR3 is CASSLGQGSTGELFF. The CDR3, as DNA: TGTGCCAGCTCACTAGGACAGGGAAGCACCGGGGAGCTGTTTTTT.